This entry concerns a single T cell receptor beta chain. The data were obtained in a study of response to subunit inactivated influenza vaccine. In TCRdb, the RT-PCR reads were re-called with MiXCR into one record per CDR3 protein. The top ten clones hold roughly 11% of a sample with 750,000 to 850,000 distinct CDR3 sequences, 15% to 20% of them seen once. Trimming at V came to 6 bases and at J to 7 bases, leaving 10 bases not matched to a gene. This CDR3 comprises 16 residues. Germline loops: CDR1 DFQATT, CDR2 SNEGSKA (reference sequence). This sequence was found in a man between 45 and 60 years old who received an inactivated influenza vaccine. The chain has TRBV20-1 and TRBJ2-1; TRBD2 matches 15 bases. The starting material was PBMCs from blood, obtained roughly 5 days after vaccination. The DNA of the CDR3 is TGCAGTGCCCCCCCCGGGGGGACTAGCGGGGGGAATGAGCAGTTCTTC. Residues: CSAPPGGTSGGNEQFF.